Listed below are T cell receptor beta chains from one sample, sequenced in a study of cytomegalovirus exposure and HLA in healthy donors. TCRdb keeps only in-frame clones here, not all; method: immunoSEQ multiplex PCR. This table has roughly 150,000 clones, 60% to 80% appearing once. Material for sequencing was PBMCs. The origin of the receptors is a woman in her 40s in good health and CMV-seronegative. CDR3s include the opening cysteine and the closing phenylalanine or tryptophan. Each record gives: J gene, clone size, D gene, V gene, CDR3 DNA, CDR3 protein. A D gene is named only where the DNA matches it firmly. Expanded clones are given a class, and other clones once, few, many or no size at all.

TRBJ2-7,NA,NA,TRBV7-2,TGTGCCAGCAGCTTAGCGGGGGCCGCTCCCTACGAGCAGTACTTC,CASSLAGAAPYEQYF
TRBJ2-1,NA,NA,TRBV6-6,TGTGCCAGCAGTTACCGGGACTCTTACAATGAGCAGTTCTTC,CASSYRDSYNEQFF
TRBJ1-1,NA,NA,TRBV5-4,TGTGCCAGCAGCCCGCAGGGCAGGAACACTGAAGCTTTCTTT,CASSPQGRNTEAFF
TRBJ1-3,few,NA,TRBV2,TGTGCCAGCAGTGTACGACAGGCCTCTGGAAACACCATATATTTT,CASSVRQASGNTIYF
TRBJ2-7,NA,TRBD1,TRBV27,TGTGCCAGCAGTTTAGACAGGGGGCCATACGAGCAGTACTTC,CASSLDRGPYEQYF
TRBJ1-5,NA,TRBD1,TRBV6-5,TGTGCCAGCAGTCCGGGACAGGGGCTCCAGCCCCAGCATTTT,CASSPGQGLQPQHF
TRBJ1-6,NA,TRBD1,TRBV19,TGTGCCAGTAGGACAGGGAGCTCCTATAATTCACCCCTCCACTTT,CASRTGSSYNSPLHF
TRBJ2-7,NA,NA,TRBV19,TGTGCCAGTAGTTTCGGACTGACCTACGAGCAGTACTTC,CASSFGLTYEQYF
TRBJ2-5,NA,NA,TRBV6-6,TGTGCCAGCAGTTACTCGAACTGGCAAGAGACCCAGTACTTC,CASSYSNWQETQYF
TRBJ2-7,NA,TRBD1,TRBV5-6,TGTGCCAGCAGCTTGGGACAGGGAGTCTACGAGCAGTACTTC,CASSLGQGVYEQYF
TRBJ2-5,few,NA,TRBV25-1,TGTGCCAGCAGTGACTCAGGCGAACAAGAGACCCAGTACTTC,CASSDSGEQETQYF
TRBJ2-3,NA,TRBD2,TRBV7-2,TGTGCCAGCAGCTTAGAGTCTACGCGGGGGGGCCGCACAGATACGCAGTATTTT,CASSLESTRGGRTDTQYF
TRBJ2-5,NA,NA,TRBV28,TGTGCCAGCAGTTTCGACAGCCCGTACCAAGAGACCCAGTACTTC,CASSFDSPYQETQYF
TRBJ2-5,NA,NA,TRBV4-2,TGTGCCAGCAGCCAAACCCCCACAGGACAGCAAGAGACCCAGTACTTC,CASSQTPTGQQETQYF
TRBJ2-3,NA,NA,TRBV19,TGTGCCGGCTCAAACGGGGACAAAAATAGCACAGATACGCAGTATTTT,CAGSNGDKNSTDTQYF
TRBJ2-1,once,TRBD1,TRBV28,TGTGCCAGCAGGGAGGACAGGGGGGACTACAATGAGCAGTTCTTC,CASREDRGDYNEQFF
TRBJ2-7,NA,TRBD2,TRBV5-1,TGCGCCAGCAGCTTGGCCCAACTAGCGGGAGGTCCCCACGAGCAGTACTTC,CASSLAQLAGGPHEQYF
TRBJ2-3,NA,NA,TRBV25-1,TGTGCCAGCAGTGAATATGGGGGCGACGGCGCAGATACGCAGTATTTT,CASSEYGGDGADTQYF
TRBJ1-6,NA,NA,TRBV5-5,TGTGCCAGCAGCCTGAGCAATTTGGCCCGGAGCCTTAATTCACCCCTCCACTTT,CASSLSNLARSLNSPLHF
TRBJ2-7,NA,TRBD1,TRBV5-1,TGCGCCAGCAGCTTGTATACAGGGGGCTCCTACGAGCAGTACTTC,CASSLYTGGSYEQYF
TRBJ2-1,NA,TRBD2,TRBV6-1,TGTGCCAGCCGAAGACTAGCGGACAACAATGAGCAGTTCTTC,CASRRLADNNEQFF
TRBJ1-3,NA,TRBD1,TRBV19,TGTGCCAGTAGTGAGACAGGGGGTGGAAACACCATATATTTT,CASSETGGGNTIYF
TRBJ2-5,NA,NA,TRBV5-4,TGTGCCAGCAGCCAACAGAATCAAGAGACCCAGTACTTC,CASSQQNQETQYF
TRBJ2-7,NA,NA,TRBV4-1,TGCGCCAGCAGCCAAGGTTCGGGGGGCTTAACCTACGAGCAGTACTTC,CASSQGSGGLTYEQYF
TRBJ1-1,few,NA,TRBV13,TGTGCCAGCAGCTTTAGAGTGGGGGGGAACACTGAAGCTTTCTTT,CASSFRVGGNTEAFF
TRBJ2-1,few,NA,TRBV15,TGTGCCACCAGCAGAGTGCGGGGTTCGTACAATGAGCAGTTCTTC,CATSRVRGSYNEQFF
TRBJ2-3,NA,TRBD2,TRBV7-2,TGTGCCAGCAGCTTAGGAGCGGGGGCCACAGATACGCAGTATTTT,CASSLGAGATDTQYF
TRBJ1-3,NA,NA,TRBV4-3,TGCGCCAGCAGCCAAGACCACGCTTCAGACACCATATATTTT,CASSQDHASDTIYF
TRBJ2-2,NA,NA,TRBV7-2,TGTGCCAGCAGCTTAAGCGGCTTCACGAACACCGGGGAGCTGTTTTTT,CASSLSGFTNTGELFF
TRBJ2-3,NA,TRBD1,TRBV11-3,TGTGCCAGCAGAACCACAGGGGACCCTAGCACAGATACGCAGTATTTT,CASRTTGDPSTDTQYF
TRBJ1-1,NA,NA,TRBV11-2,TGTGCCAGCAGCAGGGAGAGGAACACTGAAGCTTTCTTT,CASSRERNTEAFF